A single sample is the source of the 32 T cell receptor beta chains below, sequenced in a study of early T cells in non-severe SARS-CoV-2 infection (dated by TCRdb to the early 2020s). The protocol used for the library was 5' RACE. TCRdb lists the instrument as NextSeq 500. The public sequencing data were trimmed at Q25 with fastp and processed into clonotypes with MiXCR by TCRdb, which kept only in-frame beta chains. Duplicate CDR3 protein sequences are folded into a single record with the most common DNA and genes. A total of roughly 100,000 distinct CDR3 sequences appear in this sample, 10% to 15% of them only once. Of the sample, less than 8% is held by the ten largest clones. The specimen was whole blood. These receptors all come from an adult who was a healthcare worker with PCR-confirmed SARS-CoV-2 infection or an uninfected control (not recorded which).

A word on this clonotype: At one of its ends the junction is not consistent with the germline gene, which may arise from a read error. The chain's CDR3 is CRVVRHAYNEQFF. The CDR3 DNA is TGCAGAGTTGTAAGACATGCATACAATGAGCAGTTCTTC. The chain recombines TRBV29-1 with TRBJ2-1, with D uncertain. CDR3 size: 13 residues. Germline-derived CDR1 and CDR2 are SQVTM and ANQGSEA.

This sequence joins TRBV29-1 and TRBJ1-1; no firm D call. Germline V gives CDR1 SQVTM, CDR2 ANQGSEA. The CDR3 is 12 residues long. V gave up 4 bases and J gave up 7 bases, with 13 bases separating them. The CDR3, as DNA: TGCAGCGTTGTAGCCCAGGCTGGTGAAGCTTTCTTT. As protein: CSVVAQAGEAFF.

There are many counts of this clonotype. The chain uses TRBV2 and TRBJ2-2; TRBD1 matches 10 bases. The CDR3 extends over 13 amino acids. The V segment lost 8 bases and the J segment 5 bases; nucleotides outside the gene matches: 2. Germline V gene data show CDR1 as SNHLY and CDR2 as FYNNEI. Here the CDR3 reads CASRDRGTGELFF. The CDR3 coding sequence is TGTGCCAGCCGGGACAGGGGAACCGGGGAGCTGTTTTTT.

This clonotype was seen a few times. This chain uses TRBV21-1 with TRBJ2-1; the D call TRBD2 from the table was never checked on the DNA. TRBV21-1 constitutes a pseudogene. This CDR3 is built from 16 residues. In DNA form, the CDR3 reads TGTGCCAGCAGCAAAAGTCTAGCATATCAAGCGGGGGGGCAGTTCTTC. This translates into CASSKSLAYQAGGQFF.

On this clonotype itself: This likely comes from a read error, as the CDR3 has no conserved phenylalanine or tryptophan at its end. It is unclear where the CDR3 begins or ends on the DNA, so no DNA is shown, and the CDR3 is as TCRdb lists it. The V and J genes are TRBV7-6 and TRBJ2-7. A total of 11 residues make up the CDR3, ends included. Germline-derived CDR1 and CDR2 are SGHVS and FNYEAQ. The CDR3 reads CASSLNSDDVL.

The sample holds a few counts of this clonotype. This rearrangement joins TRBV20-1 to TRBJ2-7; 10 bases are a match to TRBD1. The CDR3 runs to 11 residues. V lost 7 bases and J lost 6; bases outside the gene matches: 3. Germline-derived CDR1 and CDR2 are DFQATT and SNEGSKA (reference sequence). CDR3 in amino acids: CSGTGGSEQYF. The CDR3 DNA follows: TGCAGTGGGACAGGGGGTTCCGAGCAGTACTTC.

This clonotype was counted a few times. The chain combines TRBV11-2 with TRBJ2-3; TRBD1 matches 10 bases. The V gene's germline CDR1 is SGHAT and CDR2 FQNNGV. The CDR3 runs 13 residues. With 5 bases clipped from V and 14 bases from J, the junction kept 10 bases outside the gene matches. The CDR3, as DNA: TGTGCCAGCAGCCCATATACGGGACAGGGGTCGTATTTT. It is translated as CASSPYTGQGSYF.

The J gene is TRBJ2-7, the V gene TRBV20-1; 8 bases align to TRBD1. J was trimmed by 5 bases and V by 6 bases; bases with no gene match: 6. Germline-derived CDR1 and CDR2 are DFQATT and SNEGSKA (reference sequence). This CDR3 has 12 residues. The CDR3 DNA follows: TGCAGTGCCGTGGACAGGGCCCACGAGCAGTACTTC. It is translated as CSAVDRAHEQYF.

This clonotype was recorded a few times. The rearrangement joins TRBV6-5 to TRBJ2-2; 11 nucleotides align to TRBD2. After removal of 3 bases from V and 7 bases from J, the junction contained 1 base not matched to a gene. CDR1 MNHEY and CDR2 SVGAGI come from the germline V gene. The CDR3 spans 14 residues. The CDR3 reads CASSYTSGSGELFF. CDR3 nucleotide sequence: TGTGCCAGCAGTTATACTAGCGGGAGCGGGGAGCTGTTTTTT.

This clonotype showed up many times. The chain is built from TRBV12-3 or TRBV12-4 and TRBJ2-7; D gene uncertain. Trimming cost V 4 bases and J 1 base, with 8 bases left between them. CDR3 length equals 13 residues. In nucleotides, the CDR3 is TGTGCCAGCAGTTCCAGTCTATCCTACGAGCAGTACTTC. Its translation: CASSSSLSYEQYF.

This clonotype was counted at least ten times. The CDR3 sequence is CASSPDRLSPLHF. Here the CDR3 DNA reads TGTGCCAGCAGCCCGGACAGACTGTCACCCCTCCACTTT. The V gene is TRBV27, the J gene TRBJ1-6, with a tentative D call TRBD1 (6 bases). The CDR3 is 13 amino acids. Per germline, CDR1 MNHEY and CDR2 SMNVEV (reference sequence). V lost 6 bases and J lost 10, with 13 bases in between.

The chain links TRBV20-1 to TRBJ2-1; TRBD2 agrees at 10 bases. This CDR3 is built from 15 residues. V was pared by 0 bases and J by 8 bases, with 7 bases of the junction left unmatched. Germline CDR1 is DFQATT and CDR2 is SNEGSKA (reference sequence). The CDR3 reads CSARDPSGRGDEQFF. For the CDR3, the DNA is TGCAGTGCTAGAGACCCTAGCGGGAGAGGGGATGAGCAGTTCTTC.

This clonotype showed up many times. V gene TRBV20-1 combines with J gene TRBJ2-1, with 10 nucleotides matching TRBD2. The CDR3 contains 13 residues. V shed 5 bases and J 9 bases; nucleotides not matched to a gene: 7. CDR1 DFQATT and CDR2 SNEGSKA come from the germline V gene (reference sequence). The CDR3 nucleotides read TGCAGTGCTGCTAGCGGGAGTTGGAGTGAGCAGTTCTTC. Translated, it gives CSAASGSWSEQFF.

This clonotype was recorded a few times. V and J are TRBV5-5 and TRBJ1-2, with D possibly being TRBD1 (6 bases). The CDR3 is made up of 15 amino acids. Germline CDR1 SGHKS, CDR2 YYEKEE (reference sequence). V shed 4 bases and J shed 6 bases, with 19 bases lying between them. CDR3 bases: TGTGCCAGCAGCAACATCAACAGGGAAGGGAATGGCTACACCTTC. Amino acid sequence: CASSNINREGNGYTF.

This clonotype was seen repeatedly, ten times or more. This chain links TRBV24-1 with TRBJ2-5, with D possibly matching TRBD1 (5 bases). This CDR3 has 15 amino acids. V was shortened by 3 bases and J by 1 base, with 11 bases between the two germline ends. Germline CDR1 is KGHDR and CDR2 is SFDVKD. The CDR3 reads CATSDPARGQETQYF. CDR3 sequence (DNA): TGTGCCACCAGTGATCCCGCTAGGGGCCAAGAGACCCAGTACTTC.

The rearrangement uses TRBV12-3 or TRBV12-4 and TRBJ2-7; no firm D call. Trimming took 5 bases from V and 7 from J, leaving 9 bases between them. CDR3 length equals 11 residues. This chain's CDR3 is CASSHGREQYF. CDR3 nucleotide sequence: TGTGCCAGCAGTCACGGACGTGAGCAGTACTTC.

This clonotype was detected many times. The chain uses TRBV29-1 and TRBJ2-3; D unresolved. V lost 3 bases and J lost 4, with 8 bases in between. CDR1 is SQVTM and CDR2 is ANQGSEA in the germline V gene. The CDR3 has 12 amino acids. The CDR3 loop reads CSVEIVPDTQYF. The CDR3 DNA follows: TGCAGCGTTGAGATCGTACCAGATACGCAGTATTTT.

This chain uses TRBV28 with TRBJ1-5; D uncertain. Germline V gene data show CDR1 as MDHEN and CDR2 as SYDVKM. V lost 3 bases to trimming and J lost 2 bases, with 11 bases between them. The CDR3 length is 15 residues. The CDR3 here is CASSFGIRGNQPQHF. DNA for the CDR3: TGTGCCAGCAGTTTTGGTATTCGGGGCAATCAGCCCCAGCATTTT.

This chain links TRBV10-3 with TRBJ2-7; a weak D match, TRBD2 (6 bases). The CDR3 loop spans 11 amino acids. The V and J ends lost 6 bases and 5 bases respectively, with 8 bases between them. Germline values: CDR1 ENHRY, CDR2 SYGVKD. This CDR3 reads CAIRRGDEQYF. In DNA, the CDR3 is TGTGCCATCAGGCGCGGGGACGAGCAGTACTTC.

The genes are TRBV29-1 and TRBJ2-1; D is perhaps TRBD2 (5 bases). V was clipped by 7 bases and J by 7 bases, with 14 bases between them. Looked up from germline, CDR1 is SQVTM and CDR2 is ANQGSEA. CDR3 size: 12 residues. The CDR3 nucleotides are TGCAGCGGCTTCGGACTCCTAAATGAGCAGTTCTTC. This codes for CSGFGLLNEQFF.

This clonotype occurred many times. The V and J genes are TRBV10-3 and TRBJ2-7, with D perhaps matching TRBD2 (6 bases). V was shortened by 0 bases and J by 4 bases, with 10 bases between the two germline ends. Germline V gene lookup returns CDR1 ENHRY and CDR2 SYGVKD. The CDR3 is 14 amino acids. CDR3 region: CAISESTSYYEQYF. DNA of the CDR3: TGTGCCATCAGTGAGTCGACTAGTTATTACGAGCAGTACTTC.

The rearrangement joins TRBV7-2 to TRBJ2-5, with D perhaps matching TRBD2 (6 bases). The V and J ends lost 4 bases and 4 bases respectively, with 10 bases between them. Per the germline V gene, CDR1 is SGHTA and CDR2 is FQGNSA. The CDR3 extends over 13 amino acids. This CDR3 is CASSSGTPETQYF. In DNA, the CDR3 is TGTGCCAGCAGCTCCGGGACTCCAGAGACCCAGTACTTC. Together with reference TRBV7-2 and TRBJ2-5, the CDR3 gives the full variable domain: GAGVSQSPSNKVTEKGKDVELRCDPISGHTALYWYRQSLGQGLEFLIYFQGNSAPDKSGLPSDRFSAERTGGSVSTLTIQRTQQEDSAVYLCASSSGTPETQYFGPGTRLLVL.

Turning to this clonotype: One junction end does not reproduce the germline sequence, and a read error may be involved. This chain uses TRBV6-1 with TRBJ2-6; tentative D call: TRBD1 (5 bases). CDR1 and CDR2 (germline): MNHNS, SASEGT. CDR3 length: 19 residues. The CDR3 coding sequence is TGTGCCAGCAGTGAACGCCGTCCCACCTCCTTCTCTGGGGCCGACGTCCTGACTTTC. Its protein product is CASSERRPTSFSGADVLTF.

Turning to this clonotype: A much larger clone differs by one base, so this may be a read error. The chain uses TRBV28 and TRBJ1-3; D is ambiguous. The ends were cut back, 11 bases at V and 2 bases at J, with 10 bases in the middle. Germline-derived CDR1 and CDR2 are MDHEN and SYDVKM. The CDR3 spans 12 residues. The CDR3 loop reads CAAQEAGNTIYF. CDR3 DNA: TGTGCCGCCCAAGAGGCTGGAAACACCATATATTTT.

V is TRBV7-6 and J is TRBJ2-1, with 8 positions matching TRBD2. Germline CDR1 and CDR2: SGHVS and FNYEAQ. V trimming: 5 bases; J trimming: 8 bases; junction bases outside the gene matches: 14. The CDR3 is 16 amino acids. The DNA of the CDR3 is TGTGCCAGCAGCCCGAATAGCGGGACACTAGGGGATGAGCAGTTCTTC. It yields the protein CASSPNSGTLGDEQFF. The complete variable domain, with remaining parts taken from reference TRBV7-6 and TRBJ2-1, reads GAGVSQSPRYKVTKRGQDVALRCDPISGHVSLYWYRQALGQGPEFLTYFNYEAQQDKSGLPNDRFSAERPEGSISTLTIQRTEQRDSAMYRCASSPNSGTLGDEQFFGPGTRLTVL.

This sequence joins TRBV7-9 and TRBJ2-7; TRBD2 agrees at 14 bases. V was pared by 6 bases and J by 5 bases, with 3 bases of the junction left unmatched. CDR1 and CDR2 (germline): SEHNR, FQNEAQ (reference sequence). The CDR3 is 14 residues long. This chain's CDR3 is CASSLTSGRDEQYF. CDR3 nucleotides: TGTGCCAGCAGTTTGACTAGCGGGAGGGACGAGCAGTACTTC.

The V call is TRBV9, the J call TRBJ2-7; 7 bases are a match to TRBD2. V lost 5 bases, J lost 1 base, and 6 bases stayed unmatched. The CDR3 consists of 14 residues. The germline V gene encodes CDR1 SGDLS and CDR2 YYNGEE. CDR3 bases: TGTGCCAGCAGTCCCGGACTAGTTTCCTACGAGCAGTACTTC. Encoded protein: CASSPGLVSYEQYF.

The chain employs TRBV3-1 and TRBJ1-6; the D is unclear. Germline CDR1 and CDR2: LGHDT and YNNKEL (reference sequence). The CDR3 loop spans 15 amino acids. The germline V and J ends were trimmed by 4 bases and 9 bases, with 16 bases remaining between them. The CDR3 bases are TGTGCCAGCAGCCCGGAACCGGGAGGCCTTTCACCCCTCCACTTT. Amino acid sequence: CASSPEPGGLSPLHF.

The chain uses TRBV29-1 and TRBJ2-7; D possibly matches TRBD1 or TRBD2 (5 bases each). The germline CDR1 and CDR2 sequences are SQVTM and ANQGSEA. V was cut by 6 bases and J by 2 bases, with 14 bases left in between. The CDR3 extends over 13 amino acids. The CDR3: CSVTGGGTYEQYF. The CDR3 region has the DNA TGCAGCGTAACAGGCGGAGGAACCTACGAGCAGTACTTC.

This clonotype occurred many times. The chain recombines TRBV12-3 or TRBV12-4 with TRBJ1-4; possibly TRBD1 for D (6 bases). V was shortened by 6 bases and J by 4 bases, with 15 bases between the two germline ends. This CDR3 has 15 residues. In DNA form, the CDR3 reads TGTGCCAGCAGCTTCCGACAGGCCCTTAATGAAAAACTGTTTTTT. Amino acids: CASSFRQALNEKLFF.

This clonotype was recorded at least ten times. The V call is TRBV20-1, the J call TRBJ2-7; possible D gene TRBD1, 7 bases. There are 12 residues in the CDR3. Per the germline V gene, CDR1 is DFQATT and CDR2 is SNEGSKA (reference sequence). V lost 7 bases and J lost 6, with 16 bases in between. The CDR3 is CSVPRGALEQYF. The CDR3 DNA reads as TGCAGTGTACCCAGGGGGGCCCTCGAGCAGTACTTC.

The sample holds many counts of this clonotype. V and J are TRBV5-5 and TRBJ2-1; possibly TRBD1 for D (6 bases). CDR1 and CDR2 from the germline V gene are SGHKS and YYEKEE (reference sequence). CDR3 size: 15 residues. The V gene lost 0 bases and the J gene lost 2 bases, with 9 bases spanning the gap. The CDR3 is CASSLEDRTYNEQFF. CDR3 in DNA: TGTGCCAGCAGCTTGGAGGACAGAACCTACAATGAGCAGTTCTTC.